A selection of T cell receptor beta chains follows, all from one sample in a study of blood T cell repertoires in COVID-19. Generated by immunoSEQ multiplex PCR, the TCRdb table keeps only in-frame clones and is missing some. Of hundreds of thousands of clones in the sample, roughly 86% were seen once. The sequencing sample was made of peripheral blood. Source of these receptors: a woman aged 25 to 39 with COVID-19, enrolled during active disease. The CDR3 runs from the conserved cysteine through the conserved F or W.

j_call	v_call	cdr3_aa
TRBJ2-3	TRBV24-1	CATSDSGVSTDTQYF
TRBJ2-3	TRBV11-1	CASSFTRGRATDTQYF
TRBJ1-5	TRBV19	CASSIGQGGQPQHF
TRBJ2-6	TRBV11-2	CASSLGLAGANVLTF
TRBJ2-3	TRBV28	CASSFGRGPDTQYF
TRBJ1-1	TRBV18	CASSPSRGAKGDTEAFF
TRBJ2-2	TRBV18	CASSSGLAENTGELFF
TRBJ2-3	TRBV28	CASSLVFTDTQYF
TRBJ2-2	TRBV5-1	CASSWDSTGELFF
TRBJ2-2	TRBV4-2	CASSPSRNTGELFF
TRBJ2-3	TRBV19	CASSITVPDTQYF
TRBJ2-3	TRBV9	CASSDGLAGGSDTQYF
TRBJ1-1	TRBV7-8	CASSLGISGYTEAFF
TRBJ2-1	TRBV19	CASSITPFRLAGGGEQFF
TRBJ2-7	TRBV9	CASSPWTGRGYEQYF
TRBJ1-2	TRBV24-1	CATSDSIPGLYGYTF
TRBJ1-2	TRBV10-1	CASSPNRDSGYTF
TRBJ2-3	TRBV2	CASSVQGTDTQYF
TRBJ2-7	TRBV19	CASSTSTGPYEQYF
TRBJ2-3	TRBV2	CASSAVRGDTQYF
TRBJ2-5	TRBV5-1	CASQREPGLAETQYF
TRBJ2-7	TRBV2	CASSDGRRRPYEQYF
TRBJ2-1	TRBV19	CASTRLAGGLYNEQFF
TRBJ1-1	TRBV28	CASSSQGNMNTEAFF
TRBJ2-5	TRBV18	CASSPAAGTAQETQYF
TRBJ2-7	TRBV20-1	CSAAGNEQYF
TRBJ2-2	TRBV6-5	CASSYEGTITGELFF
TRBJ1-6	TRBV18	CASRRGDNSPLHF
TRBJ2-2	TRBV5-5	CASSLAGAGGPNTGELFF
TRBJ2-7	TRBV24-1	CATSPGHQPYEQYF
TRBJ1-5	TRBV28	CASRHLRDRPNQPQHF
TRBJ1-2	TRBV5-4	CASSLDLRGVGGYTF
TRBJ2-3	TRBV4-3	CASSHASTSGLTDTQYF
TRBJ1-2	TRBV7-9	CASSLISQGAHYGYTF
TRBJ2-3	TRBV19	CASSGLEGADTQYF